A single sample gave rise to the 23 T cell receptor beta chains below, sequenced in a study of T cell responses to AZD1222 COVID-19 vaccine. Clones were sequenced by immunoSEQ multiplex PCR, and TCRdb holds only the in-frame ones, with some missing. The sample consists of about 130,000 clones, roughly 90% of them appearing once. The sample in question was peripheral blood, obtained 28 days after the second AZD1222 dose. The source of these receptors is an adult who received the AZD1222 COVID-19 vaccine.

The genes are TRBV7-9 and TRBJ1-3; D might be TRBD1 (5 bases). The CDR3 extends over 13 amino acids. Germline CDR1 SEHNR, CDR2 FQNEAQ (reference sequence). V shed 8 bases and J shed 2 bases, with 10 bases lying between them. The CDR3 DNA is TGTGCCAGCTCGTGGGGGGCTGGAAACACCATATATTTT. It yields the protein CASSWGAGNTIYF.

The chain joins TRBV28 to TRBJ1-1, with 8 bases that match TRBD1. CDR3 size: 16 residues. Germline-derived CDR1 and CDR2 are MDHEN and SYDVKM. V gave up 6 bases and J gave up 3 bases; unmatched junction bases: 12. Here the CDR3 DNA reads TGTGCCAGCAGCCGGACAGGGAGGGCTGAGGACACTGAAGCTTTCTTT. Residues: CASSRTGRAEDTEAFF.

This chain uses TRBV7-3 with TRBJ2-7; D call uncertain. The V end was cut by 5 bases, the J end by 3 bases, with 11 bases between. Germline V gene data show CDR1 as SGHTA and CDR2 as FQGTGA. The CDR3 extends over 13 amino acids. For the CDR3, the DNA is TGTGCCAGCAGCCCAAATCCGGACTACGAGCAGTACTTC. It is translated as CASSPNPDYEQYF.

This rearrangement joins TRBV5-1 to TRBJ2-7; D call uncertain. The CDR3 has 13 residues. Germline V CDR1 and CDR2: SGHRS, YFSETQ. V lost 5 bases, J lost 3 bases, and 12 bases lay in between. CDR3 loop: CASSFPGVYEQYF. The CDR3 nucleotides read TGCGCCAGCAGTTTTCCGGGCGTCTACGAGCAGTACTTC.

The CDR3 loop reads CASSPHGGVEAFF. The CDR3, as DNA: TGTGCCAGCTCACCCCATGGGGGGGTTGAAGCTTTCTTT. The J gene is TRBJ1-1, the V gene TRBV18; TRBD1 might be the D (5 bases). Germline V gene data show CDR1 as KGHSH and CDR2 as LQKENI. This CDR3 spans 13 amino acids. Trimming took off 3 bases at V and 7 bases at J, with 12 bases between the two ends.

This chain uses TRBV19 with TRBJ1-4; unclear D gene. Germline-derived CDR1 and CDR2 are LNHDA and SQIVND (reference sequence). The germline V and J ends were trimmed by 3 bases and 8 bases, with 13 bases remaining between them. This CDR3 contains 14 residues. This chain's CDR3 is CASSISRWAEKLFF. CDR3 DNA: TGTGCCAGTAGTATCTCCCGCTGGGCCGAAAAACTGTTTTTT.

The chain recombines TRBV19 with TRBJ1-1; perhaps TRBD1 as D (6 bases). This CDR3 has 13 amino acids. The V gene lost 4 bases and the J gene lost 5 bases, with 11 bases spanning the gap. Germline values: CDR1 LNHDA, CDR2 SQIVND (reference sequence). The CDR3 sequence: CASSTDRNTEAFF. For the CDR3, the DNA is TGTGCCAGTAGTACCGACAGGAATACTGAAGCTTTCTTT. Based on the CDR3 plus reference TRBV19 and TRBJ1-1, the full variable domain is DGGITQSPKYLFRKEGQNVTLSCEQNLNHDAMYWYRQDPGQGLRLIYYSQIVNDFQKGDIAEGYSVSREKKESFPLTVTSAQKNPTAFYLCASSTDRNTEAFFGQGTRLTVV.

This chain connects TRBV7-9 to TRBJ2-3, with 10 bases fitting TRBD2. The CDR3 has 15 amino acids. The V and J ends lost 3 bases and 0 bases, in that order; junction bases with no gene match: 0. Germline lookup yields CDR1 SEHNR and CDR2 FQNEAQ (reference sequence). The CDR3 loop reads CASSLTSGSTDTQYF. The CDR3 DNA reads TGTGCCAGCAGCTTGACTAGCGGGAGCACAGATACGCAGTATTTT.

This clone was recorded once. The rearrangement links TRBV24-1 to TRBJ2-1; possibly TRBD1 for D (5 bases). Germline CDR1 and CDR2: KGHDR and SFDVKD. The V end was cut by 4 bases, the J end by 5 bases, with 14 bases between. The CDR3 extends over 15 amino acids. CDR3 in amino acids: CATSDPADIHNEQFF. The CDR3 DNA reads TGTGCCACCAGTGACCCCGCGGACATTCACAATGAGCAGTTCTTC.

The CDR3 DNA is TGTGCCAGTAGTACTCGGACAGGGGATCCCGGGGAGCTGTTTTTT. Protein product: CASSTRTGDPGELFF. This chain links TRBV19 with TRBJ2-2; TRBD1 matches 9 bases. In germline, CDR1 is LNHDA, CDR2 SQIVND (reference sequence). The CDR3 is 15 residues long. V lost 4 bases, J lost 6 bases, and 6 bases stayed unmatched. The full variable domain, in which reference TRBV19 and TRBJ2-2 provide the parts outside the CDR3, is DGGITQSPKYLFRKEGQNVTLSCEQNLNHDAMYWYRQDPGQGLRLIYYSQIVNDFQKGDIAEGYSVSREKKESFPLTVTSAQKNPTAFYLCASSTRTGDPGELFFGEGSRLTVL.

The chain couples TRBV5-6 to TRBJ2-1, with 10 positions matching TRBD1. The CDR3 loop spans 15 amino acids. V dropped 2 bases and J dropped 4; count of bases not matched to a gene: 3. Germline assignment: CDR1 SGHDT and CDR2 YYEEEE. In nucleotides, the CDR3 is TGTGCCAGCAGCTTCCGGGACAGGGGTTACAATGAGCAGTTCTTC. Protein product: CASSFRDRGYNEQFF.

The chain is built from TRBV27 and TRBJ2-7; 9 positions agree with TRBD1. This CDR3 contains 14 residues. Germline CDR1 MNHEY, CDR2 SMNVEV (reference sequence). V was clipped by 3 bases and J by 6 bases; unmatched bases: 6. The CDR3 region is CASSFYRGLGEQYF. CDR3 nucleotides: TGTGCCAGCAGTTTCTACAGGGGGCTAGGCGAGCAGTACTTC.

The chain carries TRBV5-1 and TRBJ1-2; 9 nucleotides match TRBD1. The length of the CDR3 is 17 residues. Germline CDR1 and CDR2: SGHRS and YFSETQ. The ends lost 4 bases at V and 0 bases at J; junction bases unmatched: 10. The DNA of the CDR3 is TGCGCCAGCAGCCACAGGGGGCGGCCCTCAGCTAACTATGGCTACACCTTC. Residues: CASSHRGRPSANYGYTF.

V is TRBV7-9 and J is TRBJ2-1; D not resolved. The CDR3 runs 15 residues. Trimming cost V 4 bases and J 4 bases, with 14 bases left between them. The germline CDR1 and CDR2 sequences are SEHNR and FQNEAQ (reference sequence). In DNA form, the CDR3 reads TGTGCCAGCAGCTCCCGTCGGGTTGGGTACAATGAGCAGTTCTTC. Encoded protein: CASSSRRVGYNEQFF.

The J gene is TRBJ1-2, the V gene TRBV6-6; tentative D call: TRBD1 (6 bases). Germline CDR1 and CDR2: MNHNY and SVGAGI (reference sequence). The CDR3 contains 15 residues. The V gene lost 6 bases and the J gene lost 7 bases, with 21 bases spanning the gap. The CDR3 loop is CASSYTRPGASGYTF. For the CDR3, the DNA is TGTGCCAGCAGCTATACCCGGCCGGGGGCATCTGGCTACACCTTC.

CDR3 loop: CATSEGRTGSAQETQYF. The CDR3 DNA reads TGTGCCACCAGTGAGGGCCGGACAGGGAGTGCTCAAGAGACCCAGTACTTC. This rearrangement joins TRBV24-1 to TRBJ2-5; TRBD1 matches 8 bases. Germline CDR1 KGHDR, CDR2 SFDVKD. The CDR3 spans 17 residues. V dropped 4 bases and J dropped 2; count of bases not matched to a gene: 11.

The rearrangement joins TRBV5-1 to TRBJ2-5; 9 nucleotides align to TRBD1. The CDR3 has 17 amino acids. Germline V lookup: CDR1 SGHRS, CDR2 YFSETQ. The trim removed 4 bases at V and 2 bases at J, leaving 12 bases unmatched. The CDR3 nucleotides are TGCGCCAGCAGCGGAGGGTTGACAGGGGGGATTCAAGAGACCCAGTACTTC. Its translation: CASSGGLTGGIQETQYF.

V usage is TRBV9 and J usage is TRBJ1-1; tentatively, D is TRBD1 (6 bases). Trimming removed 0 bases at V and 2 bases at J, with 11 bases between. Germline CDR1 is SGDLS and CDR2 is YYNGEE. The CDR3 contains 15 residues. The CDR3 coding sequence is TGTGCCAGCAGCGTAGTGCCCAGGGGAAACACTGAAGCTTTCTTT. Encoded protein: CASSVVPRGNTEAFF.

The J gene is TRBJ1-1, the V gene TRBV3-1 (or the pseudogene TRBV3-2); D unclear. V was pared by 3 bases and J by 4 bases, with 9 bases between. This CDR3 contains 13 residues. The germline V gene encodes CDR1 LGHDT and CDR2 YNNKEL (reference sequence). The CDR3 bases are TGTGCCAGCAGCCAGGCCATGGTCACTGAAGCTTTCTTT. Translating it yields CASSQAMVTEAFF.

This clone was counted between two and nine times. The chain uses TRBV7-6 and TRBJ1-2, with D unresolved. Germline V gene sequence: CDR1 SGHVS, CDR2 FNYEAQ. The CDR3 has 17 residues. The ends were cut back, 1 base at V and 3 bases at J, with 18 bases in the middle. CDR3 protein: CASSLDRRRDFDYGYTF. CDR3 coding DNA: TGTGCCAGCAGCTTAGATCGGAGGCGAGACTTTGACTATGGCTACACCTTC.

The V and J genes are TRBV19 and TRBJ2-3; D is unresolved. The V gene lost 8 bases and the J gene lost 2 bases, with 5 bases spanning the gap. Germline CDR1 and CDR2: LNHDA and SQIVND (reference sequence). The CDR3 covers 11 residues. The CDR3 loop reads CASAFTDTQYF. For the CDR3, the DNA is TGTGCCAGTGCGTTCACAGATACGCAGTATTTT.

The CDR3 region is CASSLVDTDTQYF. In DNA form, the CDR3 reads TGTGCCAGCAGCTTAGTCGACACAGATACGCAGTATTTT. The chain combines TRBV7-8 with TRBJ2-3; D remains unclear. The CDR3 totals 13 residues. Trimming shortened V by 1 base and J by 2 bases, and 4 bases separated the two germline ends. Germline CDR1 and CDR2: SGHVS and FQNEAQ.

V and J are TRBV3-1 (or the pseudogene TRBV3-2) and TRBJ1-2, with 10 bases matching TRBD1. The CDR3 contains 14 residues. J was trimmed by 3 bases and V by 4 bases; bases with no gene match: 2. Germline V gene sequence: CDR1 LGHDT, CDR2 YNNKEL (reference sequence). CDR3 amino acids: CASSRQGAHYGYTF. The CDR3 bases are TGTGCCAGCAGCCGACAGGGGGCCCACTATGGCTACACCTTC.